The 10 T cell receptor beta chains presented below share a single source sample, sequenced in a study of blood T cell repertoires in COVID-19. The method was immunoSEQ multiplex PCR; TCRdb's version includes in-frame clones alone and lacks a portion of them. The repertoire includes some 220,000 clones, 86% of them detected once, and approximately 3.1% sits in the top ten. The material sequenced was PBMCs or T cells enriched from blood (not recorded which). These receptors all stem from a woman in her forties or fifties in a cohort exposed to, infected with or recovered from COVID-19 (not recorded which).

The rearrangement links TRBV27 to TRBJ1-1; TRBD1 agrees at 10 bases. V lost 5 bases to trimming and J lost 1 base; unmatched junction nucleotides: 7. Germline assignment: CDR1 MNHEY and CDR2 SMNVEV (reference sequence). This CDR3 spans 16 amino acids. CDR3 DNA: TGTGCCAGCAGTATCTGGACAGGGGGTGGGAACACTGAAGCTTTCTTT. Translating gives CASSIWTGGGNTEAFF.

The table lists this clone with a few counts. The chain links TRBV7-2 to TRBJ2-3, with 9 nucleotides matching TRBD2. Looked up from germline, CDR1 is SGHTA and CDR2 is FQGNSA. The CDR3 length is 18 residues. Losses at the gene ends were 4 bases for V and 5 bases for J; bases not matched to a gene: 16. The CDR3 is CASSSRGNLRGGIDTQYF. DNA for the CDR3: TGTGCCAGCAGCTCCCGGGGAAATTTGCGGGGGGGCATAGATACGCAGTATTTT.

V and J are TRBV7-2 and TRBJ2-3; 13 bases map to TRBD2. The V gene end was trimmed by 5 bases and the J gene end by 6 bases; junction bases not matched to a gene: 8. The CDR3 is 16 residues long. CDR1 SGHTA and CDR2 FQGNSA come from the germline V gene. Written as DNA, the CDR3 is TGTGCCAGCAGCCTAAGGACTAGCGGGAGTTTGGATACGCAGTATTTT. It translates to CASSLRTSGSLDTQYF.

As concerns this clone: The junction does not match germline at one end; this may be a read error. The chain couples TRBV7-7 to TRBJ1-1; D call uncertain. Germline CDR1 and CDR2: SSHAT and FNYEAQ (reference sequence). The CDR3 loop spans 13 amino acids. In nucleotides, the CDR3 is TGTGCTAGCAGCTTATCGGGGTACACTGAAGCTTTCTTT. Translated: CASSLSGYTEAFF.

To note about this clone: Additional DNA sequences in this sample encode the identical CDR3. This chain uses TRBV2 with TRBJ2-3; 7 bases align to TRBD1. Germline V CDR1 and CDR2: SNHLY, FYNNEI. This CDR3 spans 15 amino acids. V gave up 4 bases and J gave up 0 bases; unmatched junction bases: 4. CDR3 coding DNA: TGTGCCAGCAGTGGAGGGACAGCAAGCACAGATACGCAGTATTTT. Its protein product is CASSGGTASTDTQYF.

The rearrangement uses TRBV28 and TRBJ1-6, with 10 bases that match TRBD1. Germline values: CDR1 MDHEN, CDR2 SYDVKM. V lost 1 base and J lost 9; bases outside the gene matches: 3. This CDR3 contains 15 residues. The CDR3 DNA sequence: TGTGCCAGCAGTTTATTCAGGGACAGGGGTTCACCCCTCCACTTT. The encoded protein is CASSLFRDRGSPLHF.

CDR3 coding DNA: TGCGCCAGCAGCCAAGAGGACAGGGTGGTTTCACCCCTCCACTTT. Translating gives CASSQEDRVVSPLHF. The J gene is TRBJ1-6, the V gene TRBV4-3; 8 bases are shared with TRBD1. The trim removed 0 bases at V and 9 bases at J, leaving 4 bases unmatched. The CDR3 totals 15 residues. The germline V gene has CDR1 LGHNA and CDR2 YSLEER.

The chain employs TRBV7-8 and TRBJ1-1; 8 nucleotides align to TRBD1. With 7 bases clipped from V and 7 bases from J, the junction kept 8 bases outside the gene matches. The CDR3 is 13 residues long. The germline V gene has CDR1 SGHVS and CDR2 FQNEAQ. The CDR3 reads CASTPTGAGEAFF. The DNA for the CDR3 is TGTGCCAGCACACCGACAGGGGCGGGTGAAGCTTTCTTT.

The chain links TRBV5-8 to TRBJ1-2; no firm D call. Germline V lookup: CDR1 SGHTS, CDR2 YDEGEE. Trimming left V 4 bases short and J 0 bases short, with 4 bases between. This CDR3 has 12 amino acids. This CDR3 is CASSRANYGYTF. DNA of the CDR3: TGTGCCAGCAGCCGAGCTAACTATGGCTACACCTTC.

This rearrangement joins TRBV9 to TRBJ2-1; a weak D match, TRBD1 (5 bases). The CDR3 runs to 16 residues. CDR1 SGDLS and CDR2 YYNGEE come from the germline V gene. The ends were cut back, 4 bases at V and 0 bases at J, with 14 bases in the middle. Written as DNA, the CDR3 is TGTGCCAGCAGCAAGGGGCTAGGGGACTCCTACAATGAGCAGTTCTTC. As protein: CASSKGLGDSYNEQFF.